These T cell receptor beta chains were read from a single sample in a study of molecular identifiers for immune sequencing clone quantification. TCRdb recomputed calls from the PCR reads with MiXCR, one row per CDR3 protein. The profile shows about 9,800 distinct CDR3 sequences, roughly 21% of them singletons. Sequencing was performed on naive CD8+ T cells from blood, with Jurkat cell RNA spiked in. The receptors stem from a human donor in good health. Some libraries in this study had Jurkat cell RNA spiked in. Each CDR3 is given with its conserved first and last residue. The D gene is left open where the match is weak. Some rows mark clone size as missing; the rest say once, few, many or name a class of expanded clone.

CDR3aa | CDR3nt | v_gene | d_gene | abundance | j_gene
CASSPGTVICSGANVLTF | TGTGCCAGCAGCCCGGGGACCGTAATATGCTCCGGGGCCAACGTCCTGACTTTC | TRBV5-6 | - | - | TRBJ2-6
CASSLRLAGGPGELFF | TGTGCCAGCAGCTTGCGACTAGCGGGGGGGCCCGGGGAGCTGTTTTTT | TRBV7-6 | TRBD2 | medium-sized | TRBJ2-2
CAWSVTATVADTQYF | TGTGCCTGGAGTGTAACGGCAACGGTGGCAGATACGCAGTATTTT | TRBV30 | - | medium-sized | TRBJ2-3
CASRGGFYEQYF | TGTGCCAGCAGAGGGGGTTTCTACGAGCAGTACTTC | TRBV12-3/TRBV12-4 | - | many | TRBJ2-7
CASSLGRSYEQYF | TGTGCCAGCAGTTTGGGGCGGAGCTACGAGCAGTACTTC | TRBV28 | - | many | TRBJ2-7
CASSSMNTEAFF | TGTGCCAGCAGCTCCATGAACACTGAAGCTTTCTTT | TRBV5-4 | - | many | TRBJ1-1
CASSQVGPYEQYF | TGTGCCAGCAGCCAAGTGGGCCCCTACGAGCAGTACTTC | TRBV3-1 | - | medium-sized | TRBJ2-7
CASTIAYEQYF | TGTGCCAGCACGATTGCCTACGAGCAGTACTTC | TRBV7-2 | - | medium-sized | TRBJ2-7
CASSLSGGHSYEQYF | TGTGCCAGCAGTTTGTCAGGGGGCCACTCCTACGAGCAGTACTTC | TRBV27 | TRBD1 | many | TRBJ2-7
CASSTGPGLEKLFF | TGTGCCAGCAGCACTGGGCCGGGTCTGGAAAAACTGTTTTTT | TRBV12-3/TRBV12-4 | - | medium-sized | TRBJ1-4
CARRGGLYQFF | TGTGCCAGGAGGGGCGGATTGTATCAGTTCTTC | TRBV2 | - | many | TRBJ2-1
CSVLAGDSTDTQYF | TGCAGCGTTTTGGCAGGGGACAGCACAGATACGCAGTATTTT | TRBV29-1 | - | medium-sized | TRBJ2-3
CASTSGGGFYEQYF | TGTGCCAGCACCTCCGGAGGGGGTTTCTACGAGCAGTACTTC | TRBV7-8 | - | many | TRBJ2-7
CSVEFAGVSYEQYF | TGCAGCGTTGAGTTTGCGGGAGTTTCCTACGAGCAGTACTTC | TRBV29-1 | TRBD2 | medium-sized | TRBJ2-7
CASSPPDRDTQYF | TGTGCCAGCAGCCCCCCGGACAGAGATACGCAGTATTTT | TRBV7-9 | - | medium-sized | TRBJ2-3
CASGLGQGAGEAFF | TGTGCTAGTGGTTTGGGTCAGGGGGCCGGTGAAGCTTTCTTT | TRBV12-5 | TRBD1 | many | TRBJ1-1
CASSGKGGAGSSYEQCF | TGTGCCAGCAGCGGCAAAGGTGGGGCAGGGTCATCCTACGAGCAGTGCTTC | TRBV5-4 | - | - | TRBJ2-7
CASSVVQGEYQETQYF | TGTGCCAGCAGTGTCGTCCAGGGGGAGTACCAAGAGACCCAGTACTTC | TRBV2 | TRBD1 | medium-sized | TRBJ2-5